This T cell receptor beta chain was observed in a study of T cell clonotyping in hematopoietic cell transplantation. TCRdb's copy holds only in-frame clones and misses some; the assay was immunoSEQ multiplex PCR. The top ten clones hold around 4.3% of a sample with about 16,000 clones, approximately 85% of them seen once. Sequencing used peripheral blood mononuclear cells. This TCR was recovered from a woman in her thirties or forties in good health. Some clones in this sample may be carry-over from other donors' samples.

In DNA, the CDR3 is TGTGCCACCGATAGCGGGGCTGTAGGCGAGCAGTACTTC. It encodes CATDSGAVGEQYF. The V gene is TRBV2, the J gene TRBJ2-7; 8 nucleotides line up with TRBD2. The germline CDR1 and CDR2 sequences are SNHLY and FYNNEI. The CDR3 is 13 amino acids. V lost 10 bases to trimming and J lost 6 bases; unmatched junction nucleotides: 11.